What follows describes a single TCR beta chain. Antigen unknown. This entry comes from a study of T cells in Graves' hyperthyroidism and ophthalmopathy. Study-wide results and caveats: In simple terms, a model built on 13 V-J features told ophthalmopathy apart from stable hyperthyroidism.

The CDR3 totals 15 residues. Germline assignment: CDR1 SEHNR and CDR2 FQNEAQ (reference sequence). V shed 5 bases and J 4 bases; nucleotides not matched to a gene: 6. The CDR3 regions of TCR beta were amplified from RNA transcripts. When the TCR CDR3 underwent first-round RT-PCR, the HTBI primer set was used. One entry per CDR3 protein results from TCRdb running MiXCR on the multiplex PCR reads. The sample includes 500,000 to 550,000 distinct CDR3 sequences, 15% to 20% seen only once; the top ten take around 50%. Under 3 months was the duration of disease in ophthalmopathy patients, who also had a Clinical Activity Score of at least 3 and a NOSPECS grade of at least 4.

The specimen was blood. The TCR was taken from a man aged 40-55 years with Graves' ophthalmopathy. The chain recombines TRBV7-9 with TRBJ2-1; 9 bases are a match to TRBD2. CDR3 protein: CASSTTSGQYNEQFF. In DNA form, the CDR3 reads TGTGCCAGCAGCACTACTAGCGGGCAATACAATGAGCAGTTCTTC.